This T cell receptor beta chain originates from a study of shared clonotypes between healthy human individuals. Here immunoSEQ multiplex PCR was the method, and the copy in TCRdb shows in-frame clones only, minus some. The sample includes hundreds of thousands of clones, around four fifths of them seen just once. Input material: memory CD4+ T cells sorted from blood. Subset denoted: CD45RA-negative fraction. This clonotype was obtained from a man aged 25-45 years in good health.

In DNA form, the CDR3 reads TGTGCCAGCAGTGAAACTAGCGGGAGCCAATACATTCAGTACTTC. Translated, it gives CASSETSGSQYIQYF. The chain uses TRBV2 and TRBJ2-4; 11 positions match TRBD2. V gave up 2 bases and J gave up 8 bases; unmatched junction bases: 5. This CDR3 comprises 15 residues. Germline lookup yields CDR1 SNHLY and CDR2 FYNNEI.